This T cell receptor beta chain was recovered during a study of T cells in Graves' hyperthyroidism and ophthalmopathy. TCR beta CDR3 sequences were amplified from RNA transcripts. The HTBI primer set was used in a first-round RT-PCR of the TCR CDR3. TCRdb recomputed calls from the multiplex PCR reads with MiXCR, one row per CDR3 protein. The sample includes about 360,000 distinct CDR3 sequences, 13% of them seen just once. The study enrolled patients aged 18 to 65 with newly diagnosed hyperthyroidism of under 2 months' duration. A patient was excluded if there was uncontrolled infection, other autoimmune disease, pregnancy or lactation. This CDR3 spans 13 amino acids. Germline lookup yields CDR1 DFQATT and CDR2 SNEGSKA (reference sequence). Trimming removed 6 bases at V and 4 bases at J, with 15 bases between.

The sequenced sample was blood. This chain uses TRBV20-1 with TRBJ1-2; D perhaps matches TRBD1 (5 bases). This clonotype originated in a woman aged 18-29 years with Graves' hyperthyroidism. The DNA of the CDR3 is TGCAGTGCCACCCGACAGCTGAGCTATGGCTACACCTTC. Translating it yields CSATRQLSYGYTF.